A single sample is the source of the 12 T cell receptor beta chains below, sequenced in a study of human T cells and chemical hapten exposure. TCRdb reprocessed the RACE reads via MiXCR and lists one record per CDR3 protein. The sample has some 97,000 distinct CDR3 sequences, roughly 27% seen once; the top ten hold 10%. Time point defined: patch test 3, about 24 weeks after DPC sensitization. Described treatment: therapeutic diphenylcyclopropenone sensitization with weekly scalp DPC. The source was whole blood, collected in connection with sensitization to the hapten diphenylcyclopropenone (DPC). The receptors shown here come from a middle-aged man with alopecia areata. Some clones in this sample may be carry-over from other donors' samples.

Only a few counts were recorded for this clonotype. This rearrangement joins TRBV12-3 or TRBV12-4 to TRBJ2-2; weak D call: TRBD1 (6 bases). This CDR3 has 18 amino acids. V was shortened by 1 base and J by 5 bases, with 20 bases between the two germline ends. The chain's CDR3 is CASSLVHPTGRVTGELFF. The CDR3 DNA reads TGTGCCAGCAGTTTAGTTCACCCCACAGGGAGAGTGACCGGGGAGCTGTTTTTT.

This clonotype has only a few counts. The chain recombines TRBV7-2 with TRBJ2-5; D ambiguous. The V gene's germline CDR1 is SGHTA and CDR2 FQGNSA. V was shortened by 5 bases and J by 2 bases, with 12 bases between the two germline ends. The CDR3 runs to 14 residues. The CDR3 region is CASSVSTPQETQYF. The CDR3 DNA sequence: TGTGCCAGCAGCGTTTCGACTCCACAAGAGACCCAGTACTTC.

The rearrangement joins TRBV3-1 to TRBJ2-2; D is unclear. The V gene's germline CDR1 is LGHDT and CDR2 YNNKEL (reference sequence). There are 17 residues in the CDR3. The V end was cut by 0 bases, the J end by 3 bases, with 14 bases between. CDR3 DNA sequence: TGTGCCAGCAGCCAAGAGCTCCAGGACCGGTACACCGGGGAGCTGTTTTTT. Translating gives CASSQELQDRYTGELFF.

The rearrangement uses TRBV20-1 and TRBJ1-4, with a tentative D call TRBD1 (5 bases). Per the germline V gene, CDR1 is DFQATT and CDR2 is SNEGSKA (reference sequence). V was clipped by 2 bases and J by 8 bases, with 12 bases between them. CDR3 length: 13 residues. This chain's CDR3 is CSARQGLREKLFF. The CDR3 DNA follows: TGCAGTGCTAGACAGGGCTTAAGGGAAAAACTGTTTTTT.

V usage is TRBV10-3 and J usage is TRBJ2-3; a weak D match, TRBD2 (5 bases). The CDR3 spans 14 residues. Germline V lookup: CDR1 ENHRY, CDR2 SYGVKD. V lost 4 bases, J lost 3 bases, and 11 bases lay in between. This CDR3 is CAISAEGTTDTQYF. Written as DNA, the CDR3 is TGTGCCATCAGTGCTGAGGGTACGACAGATACGCAGTATTTT.

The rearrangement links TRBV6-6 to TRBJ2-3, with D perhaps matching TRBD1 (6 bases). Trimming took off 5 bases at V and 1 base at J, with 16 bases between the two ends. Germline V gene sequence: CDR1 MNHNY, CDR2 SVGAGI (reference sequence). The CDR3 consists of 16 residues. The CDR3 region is CASSMLQGFGTDTQYF. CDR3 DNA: TGTGCCAGCAGTATGCTACAGGGTTTCGGCACAGATACGCAGTATTTT.

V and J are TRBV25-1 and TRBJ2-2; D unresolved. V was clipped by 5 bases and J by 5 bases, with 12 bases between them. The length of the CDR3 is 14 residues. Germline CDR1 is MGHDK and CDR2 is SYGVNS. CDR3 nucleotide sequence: TGTGCCAGCAGTCGAAAGGAGCTTACCGGGGAGCTGTTTTTT. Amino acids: CASSRKELTGELFF.

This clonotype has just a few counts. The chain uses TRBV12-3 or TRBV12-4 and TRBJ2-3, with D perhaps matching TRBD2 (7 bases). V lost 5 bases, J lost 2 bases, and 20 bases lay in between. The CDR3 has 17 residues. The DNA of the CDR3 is TGTGCCAGCAGTACTAAGGGGGGGAGGAGGACCACAGATACGCAGTATTTT. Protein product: CASSTKGGRRTTDTQYF.

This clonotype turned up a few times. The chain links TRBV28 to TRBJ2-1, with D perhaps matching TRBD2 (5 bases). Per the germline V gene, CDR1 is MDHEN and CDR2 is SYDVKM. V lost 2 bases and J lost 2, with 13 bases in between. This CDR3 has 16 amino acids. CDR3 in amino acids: CASSLSGPQTYNEQFF. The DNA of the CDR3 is TGTGCCAGCAGTTTAAGCGGTCCCCAAACCTACAATGAGCAGTTCTTC.

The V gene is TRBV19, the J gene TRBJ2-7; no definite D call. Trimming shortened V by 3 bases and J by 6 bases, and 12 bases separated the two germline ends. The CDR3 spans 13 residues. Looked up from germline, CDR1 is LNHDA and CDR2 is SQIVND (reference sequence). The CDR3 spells CASSINGFGEQYF. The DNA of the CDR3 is TGTGCCAGTAGTATTAATGGGTTCGGCGAGCAGTACTTC.

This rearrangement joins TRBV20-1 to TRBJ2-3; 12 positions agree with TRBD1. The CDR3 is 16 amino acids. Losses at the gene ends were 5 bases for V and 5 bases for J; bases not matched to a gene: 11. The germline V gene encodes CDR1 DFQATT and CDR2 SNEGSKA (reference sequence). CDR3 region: CSAGTGTGGNLDTQYF. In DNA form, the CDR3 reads TGCAGTGCTGGAACCGGGACAGGGGGCAACTTAGATACGCAGTATTTT.

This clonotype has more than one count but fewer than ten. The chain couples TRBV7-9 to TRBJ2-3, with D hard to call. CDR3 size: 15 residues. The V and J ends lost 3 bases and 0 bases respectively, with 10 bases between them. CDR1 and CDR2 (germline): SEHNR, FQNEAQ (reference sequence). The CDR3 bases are TGTGCCAGCAGCTTGCAGAGAGCTAGCACAGATACGCAGTATTTT. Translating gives CASSLQRASTDTQYF.